The 8 T cell receptor beta chains presented below share a single source sample, sequenced in a study of glioma-infiltrating T cells. The iRepertoire nested amplicon-rescue multiplex PCR amplified TCR alpha and beta CDR3s from RNA. In TCRdb, the multiplex PCR reads were re-called with MiXCR into one record per CDR3 protein. The sample has a few hundred thousand distinct CDR3 sequences, roughly two fifths seen once. Sequencing was performed on glioma tissue, nonneoplastic brain tissue, or PBMCs (not recorded which). Receptor source: a human donor with low-grade glioma or glioblastoma, undergoing nonglioma brain surgery, or in good health (not recorded which).

The chain recombines TRBV4-2 with TRBJ2-1, with TRBD2 matching 9 bases. With 5 bases clipped from V and 4 bases from J, the junction kept 9 bases outside the gene matches. This CDR3 spans 16 amino acids. Germline V CDR1 and CDR2: LGHNA, YNFKEQ. The DNA for the CDR3 is TGTGCCAGCAGCTCCCATGGACTAGCGCCTTACAATGAGCAGTTCTTC. Translated: CASSSHGLAPYNEQFF.

The J gene is TRBJ2-1, the V gene TRBV29-1; possible D gene TRBD2, 5 bases. The CDR3 runs 14 residues. Germline assignment: CDR1 SQVTM and CDR2 ANQGSEA. Trimming cost V 3 bases and J 6 bases, with 15 bases left between them. The CDR3 region has the DNA TGCAGCGTTGACCCTACTAGTTTAATCAATGAGCAGTTCTTC. It specifies CSVDPTSLINEQFF.

This clonotype was picked up one time. The gene calls are TRBV3-1 and TRBJ2-2, with 9 bases matching TRBD2. V was pared by 2 bases and J by 8 bases, with 12 bases of the junction left unmatched. Germline CDR1 LGHDT, CDR2 YNNKEL (reference sequence). The length of the CDR3 is 17 residues. The CDR3 is CASSQPRLADNRGELFF. The CDR3 bases are TGTGCCAGCAGCCAACCCCGACTAGCGGACAACAGGGGGGAGCTGTTTTTT.

The chain carries TRBV11-2 and TRBJ2-7; weak D call: TRBD2 (5 bases). CDR3 size: 15 residues. Trimming took off 6 bases at V and 3 bases at J, with 18 bases between the two ends. Germline values: CDR1 SGHAT, CDR2 FQNNGV. The CDR3 DNA sequence: TGTGCCAGCAGTTTCCTTCCCCTAGCCTTCTACGAGCAGTACTTC. Its translation: CASSFLPLAFYEQYF.

J is TRBJ2-1 and V is TRBV2, with TRBD2 matching over 11 bases. The germline V gene encodes CDR1 SNHLY and CDR2 FYNNEI. Germline trimming cut 6 bases from V and 0 bases from J; bases unmatched to any gene: 7. The CDR3 consists of 17 residues. CDR3 region: CASRLAGESFSYNEQFF. The DNA of the CDR3 is TGTGCCAGCAGACTAGCGGGAGAGAGTTTCTCCTACAATGAGCAGTTCTTC.

This chain connects TRBV6-2 or TRBV6-3 to TRBJ1-1; 10 positions agree with TRBD1. V was pared by 5 bases and J by 11 bases, with 8 bases of the junction left unmatched. The germline gives CDR1 MNHEY, CDR2 SVGEGT. The CDR3 runs to 13 residues. CDR3 coding DNA: TGTGCCAGCAGTCTTGACAGGGGGCTTTCTGCTTTCTTT. This gives the protein CASSLDRGLSAFF.

In regard to this clonotype: A read error is possible here, since a much larger clone lies one base away. The chain recombines TRBV20-1 with TRBJ1-1, with D unclear. The CDR3 is 13 residues long. Germline V CDR1 and CDR2: DFQATT, SNEGSKA (reference sequence). The CDR3 here is CSARGRSWAEDFF. CDR3 sequence (DNA): TGCAGTGCTAGAGGCAGATCTTGGGCTGAAGATTTCTTT.

About this clonotype: Since a much larger clone is just one base distant, this may be a read error. The chain uses TRBV20-1 and TRBJ1-5; the D gene is possibly TRBD1 (6 bases). The CDR3 covers 15 residues. Germline CDR1 is DFQATT and CDR2 is SNEGSKA (reference sequence). V lost 3 bases and J lost 3, with 15 bases in between. The CDR3, as DNA: TGCAGTGCTAGCCCGGACAGCTATATCAATCAGCCCCAGCATTTT. Translated, it gives CSASPDSYINQPQHF.